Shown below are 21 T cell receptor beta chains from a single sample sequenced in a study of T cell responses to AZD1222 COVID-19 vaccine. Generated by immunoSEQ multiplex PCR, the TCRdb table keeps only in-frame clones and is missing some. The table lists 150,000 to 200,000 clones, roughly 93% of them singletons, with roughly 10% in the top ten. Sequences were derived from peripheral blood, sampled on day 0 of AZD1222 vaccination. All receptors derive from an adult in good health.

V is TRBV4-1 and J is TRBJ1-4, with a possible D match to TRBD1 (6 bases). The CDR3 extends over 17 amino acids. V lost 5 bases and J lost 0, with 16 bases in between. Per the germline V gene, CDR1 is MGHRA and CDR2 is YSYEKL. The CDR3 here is CASSFKGGVATNEKLFF. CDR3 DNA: TGCGCCAGCAGCTTTAAGGGGGGAGTGGCAACTAATGAAAAACTGTTTTTT.

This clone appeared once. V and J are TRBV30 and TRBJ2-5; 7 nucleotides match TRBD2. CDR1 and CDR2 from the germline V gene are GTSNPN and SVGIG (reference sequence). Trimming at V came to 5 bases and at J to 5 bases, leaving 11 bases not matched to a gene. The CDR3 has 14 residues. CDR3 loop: CAWGVGGDPETQYF. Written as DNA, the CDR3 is TGTGCCTGGGGGGTTGGGGGGGACCCGGAGACCCAGTACTTC.

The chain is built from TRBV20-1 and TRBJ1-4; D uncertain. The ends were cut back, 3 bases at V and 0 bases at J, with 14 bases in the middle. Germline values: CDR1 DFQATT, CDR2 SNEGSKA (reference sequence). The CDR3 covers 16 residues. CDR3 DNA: TGCAGTGCTAGTGCCCGGGCAGCTGCAACTAATGAAAAACTGTTTTTT. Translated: CSASARAAATNEKLFF.

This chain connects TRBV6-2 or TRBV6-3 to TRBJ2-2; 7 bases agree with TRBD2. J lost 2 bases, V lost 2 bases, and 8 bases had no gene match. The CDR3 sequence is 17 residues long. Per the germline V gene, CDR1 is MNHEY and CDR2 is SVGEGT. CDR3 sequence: CASSYPAGTINTGELFF. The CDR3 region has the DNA TGTGCCAGCAGTTACCCGGCCGGGACTATTAACACCGGGGAGCTGTTTTTT.

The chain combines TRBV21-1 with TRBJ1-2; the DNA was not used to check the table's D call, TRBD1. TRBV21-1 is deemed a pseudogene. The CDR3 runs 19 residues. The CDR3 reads CASSKWSRGRAPTYYGYTF. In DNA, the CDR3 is TGTGCCAGCAGCAAATGGTCCAGGGGGCGAGCTCCGACCTACTATGGCTACACCTTC.

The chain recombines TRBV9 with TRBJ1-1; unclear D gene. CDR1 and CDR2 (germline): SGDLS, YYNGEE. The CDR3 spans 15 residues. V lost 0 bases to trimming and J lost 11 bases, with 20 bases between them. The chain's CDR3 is CASSVVASTPTGAFF. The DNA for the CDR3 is TGTGCCAGCAGCGTAGTGGCCAGCACACCGACGGGGGCTTTCTTT.

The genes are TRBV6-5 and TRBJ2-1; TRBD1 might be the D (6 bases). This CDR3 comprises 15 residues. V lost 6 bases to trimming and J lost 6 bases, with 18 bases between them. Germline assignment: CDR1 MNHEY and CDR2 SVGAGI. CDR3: CASRDGDTPSNEQFF. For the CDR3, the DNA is TGTGCCAGCAGAGACGGGGACACCCCTTCCAATGAGCAGTTCTTC.

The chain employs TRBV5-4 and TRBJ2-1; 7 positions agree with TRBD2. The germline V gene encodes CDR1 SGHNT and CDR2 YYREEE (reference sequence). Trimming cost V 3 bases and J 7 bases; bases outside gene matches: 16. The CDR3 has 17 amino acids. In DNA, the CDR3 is TGTGCCAGCAGCTACCCCGGACTAGTGGGTTCCCAAAATGAGCAGTTCTTC. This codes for CASSYPGLVGSQNEQFF.

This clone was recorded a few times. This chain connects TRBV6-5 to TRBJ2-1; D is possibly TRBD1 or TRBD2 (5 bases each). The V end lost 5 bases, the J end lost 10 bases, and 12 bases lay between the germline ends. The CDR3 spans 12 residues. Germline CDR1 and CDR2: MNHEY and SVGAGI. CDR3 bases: TGTGCCAGCAGTCTTTCTTGGGGGGAGCAGTTCTTC. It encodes CASSLSWGEQFF.

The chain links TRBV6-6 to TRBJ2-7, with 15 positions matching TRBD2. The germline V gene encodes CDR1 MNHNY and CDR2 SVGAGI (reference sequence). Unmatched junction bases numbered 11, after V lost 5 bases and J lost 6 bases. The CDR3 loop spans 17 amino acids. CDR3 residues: CASSPGLAGGPRGEQYF. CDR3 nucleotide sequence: TGTGCCAGCAGTCCCGGACTAGCGGGAGGGCCTCGGGGCGAGCAGTACTTC.

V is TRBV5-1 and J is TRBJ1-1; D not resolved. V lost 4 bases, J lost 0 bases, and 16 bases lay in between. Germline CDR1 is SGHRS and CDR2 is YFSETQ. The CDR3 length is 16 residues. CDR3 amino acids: CASSPMWTQLNTEAFF. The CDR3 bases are TGCGCCAGCAGCCCAATGTGGACCCAGCTGAACACTGAAGCTTTCTTT.

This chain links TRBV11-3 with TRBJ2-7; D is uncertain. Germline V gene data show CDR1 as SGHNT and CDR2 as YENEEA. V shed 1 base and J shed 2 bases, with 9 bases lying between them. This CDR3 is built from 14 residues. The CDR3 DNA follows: TGTGCCAGCAGCTTAGGAGAGCCCCCCTACGAGCAGTACTTC. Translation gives CASSLGEPPYEQYF. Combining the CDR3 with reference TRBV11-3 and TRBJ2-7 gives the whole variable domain EAGVVQSPRYKIIEKKQPVAFWCNPISGHNTLYWYLQNLGQGPELLIRYENEEAVDDSQLPKDRFSAERLKGVDSTLKIQPAELGDSAVYLCASSLGEPPYEQYFGPGTRLTVT.

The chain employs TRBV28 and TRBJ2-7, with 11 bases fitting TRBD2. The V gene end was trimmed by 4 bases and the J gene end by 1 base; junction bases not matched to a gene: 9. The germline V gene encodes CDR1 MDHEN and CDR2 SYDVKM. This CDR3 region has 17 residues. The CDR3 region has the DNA TGTGCCAGCAGTTCACCCCGGACTAGCGGGTTATCCTACGAGCAGTACTTC. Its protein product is CASSSPRTSGLSYEQYF.

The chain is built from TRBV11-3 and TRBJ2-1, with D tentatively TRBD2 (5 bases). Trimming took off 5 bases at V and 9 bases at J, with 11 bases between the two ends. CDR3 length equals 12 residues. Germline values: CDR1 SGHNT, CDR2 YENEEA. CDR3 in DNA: TGTGCCAGCAGCCCAGGACGGGGTGAGCAGTTCTTC. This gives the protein CASSPGRGEQFF.

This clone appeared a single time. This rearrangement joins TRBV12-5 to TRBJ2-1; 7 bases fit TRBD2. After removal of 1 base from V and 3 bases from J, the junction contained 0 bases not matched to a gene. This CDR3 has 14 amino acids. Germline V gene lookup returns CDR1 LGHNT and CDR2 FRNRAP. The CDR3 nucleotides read TGTGCTAGTGGTTTGGGGACTAGCTACAATGAGCAGTTCTTC. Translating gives CASGLGTSYNEQFF.

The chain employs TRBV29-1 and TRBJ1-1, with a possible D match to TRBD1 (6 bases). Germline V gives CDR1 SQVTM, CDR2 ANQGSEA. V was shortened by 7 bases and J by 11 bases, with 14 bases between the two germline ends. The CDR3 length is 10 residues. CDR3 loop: CSGEQGRAFF. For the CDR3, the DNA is TGCAGCGGCGAACAGGGTCGGGCTTTCTTT.

In DNA, the CDR3 is TGTGCCACCAGCAGCCGATGGTGGTCCAATCAGCCCCAGCATTTT. It specifies CATSSRWWSNQPQHF. The gene calls are TRBV15 and TRBJ1-5; D gene uncertain. The CDR3 has 15 amino acids. Trimming removed 3 bases from V and 3 bases from J, with 12 bases in between. Germline V gives CDR1 LNHNV, CDR2 YYDKDF (reference sequence). Supplemented by reference TRBV15 and TRBJ1-5, the full variable domain reads DAMVIQNPRYQVTQFGKPVTLSCSQTLNHNVMYWYQQKSSQAPKLLFHYYDKDFNNEADTPDNFQSRRPNTSFCFLDIRSPGLGDTAMYLCATSSRWWSNQPQHFGDGTRLSIL.

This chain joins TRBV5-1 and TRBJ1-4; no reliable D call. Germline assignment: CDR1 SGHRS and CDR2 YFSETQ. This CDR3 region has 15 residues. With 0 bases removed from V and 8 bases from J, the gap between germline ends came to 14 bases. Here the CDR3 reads CASSLGSAAHEKLFF. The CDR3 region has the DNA TGCGCCAGCAGCTTGGGGTCGGCCGCACACGAAAAACTGTTTTTT.

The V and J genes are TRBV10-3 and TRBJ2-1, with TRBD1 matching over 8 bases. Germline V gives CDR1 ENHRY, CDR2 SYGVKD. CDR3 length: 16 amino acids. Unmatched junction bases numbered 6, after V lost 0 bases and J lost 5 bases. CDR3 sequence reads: CAISESGRTGHNEQFF. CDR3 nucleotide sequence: TGTGCCATCAGTGAGTCGGGACGGACAGGGCACAATGAGCAGTTCTTC.

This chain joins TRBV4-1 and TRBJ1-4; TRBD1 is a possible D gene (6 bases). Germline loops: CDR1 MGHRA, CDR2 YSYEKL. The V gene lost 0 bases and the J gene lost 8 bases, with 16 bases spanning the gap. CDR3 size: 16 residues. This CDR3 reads CASSQDRDGGREKLFF. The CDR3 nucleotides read TGCGCCAGCAGCCAAGACCGGGACGGGGGGCGGGAAAAACTGTTTTTT.

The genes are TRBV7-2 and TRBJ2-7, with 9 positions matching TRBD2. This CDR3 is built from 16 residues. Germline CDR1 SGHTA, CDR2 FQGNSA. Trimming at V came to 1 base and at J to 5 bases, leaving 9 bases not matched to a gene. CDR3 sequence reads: CASSLGQMAGGHEQYF. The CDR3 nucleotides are TGTGCCAGCAGCTTAGGCCAAATGGCGGGAGGGCACGAGCAGTACTTC.